This TCR beta chain was observed in a study of OX40 agonist ivuxolimab in advanced cancers. The overall study: With a range of about 23 to 85, age averaged about 58 years, and about 80% were male. Study conclusions and caveats: At doses 0.1 to 3.0 mg/kg, CD4+ and CD8+ clones expanded. Individuals who were partial responders at 0.1-3.0 mg/kg had clonal expansion that ranked among the lowest.

From germline, CDR1 is SGHTA and CDR2 FQGTGA. Trimming took 5 bases from V and 3 from J; bases not matched to a gene: 6. This CDR3 is built from 15 residues. TCRdb's table, derived via immunoSEQ multiplex PCR, lists solely in-frame clones and lacks some. The sample consists of over 65,000 clones, about 88% of them appearing once. Concerning this clone itself: The antigen is unknown.

The material sequenced was CD4+ or CD8+ T cells sorted from blood, taken in a trial of the OX40 agonist ivuxolimab. This clonotype was obtained from an adult with an advanced solid tumor such as melanoma, head and neck, liver or kidney cancer. The chain recombines TRBV7-3 with TRBJ2-3, with TRBD1 matching over 9 bases. CDR3: CASSPGTGRTDTQYF. CDR3 DNA sequence: TGTGCCAGCAGCCCCGGGACAGGGAGAACAGATACGCAGTATTTT.